This record concerns one T cell receptor (beta chain) sequence. The target antigen is unknown. Data came from immunoSEQ multiplex PCR; TCRdb stores just in-frame clones and leaves some out. The sample lists approximately 110,000 clones, about 92% occurring once. These data are taken from a study of graft-versus-host responses after intestinal transplantation. The overall study: Anti-thymocyte globulin induction was given to all recipients, followed by tacrolimus and steroids for 2 to 3 years.

Study-level points and caveats: Peak circulating GvH clone levels tracked with early post-transplant HvG declines.

Trimming removed 4 bases from V and 7 bases from J, with 17 bases in between. The CDR3 sequence is 15 residues long. The germline V gene has CDR1 SGHNT and CDR2 YYREEE (reference sequence). The sequencing here drew on unstimulated CD8+ T cells sorted from spleen or lymph node cells, taken before transplant. J is TRBJ1-4 and V is TRBV5-4, with D maybe TRBD1 (6 bases). This TCR came from a human donor who was the organ donor for an intestinal transplant. CDR3 bases: TGTGCCAGCAGCAGGCAGGGGCCGTATGGTGAAAAACTGTTTTTT. Amino acids: CASSRQGPYGEKLFF.